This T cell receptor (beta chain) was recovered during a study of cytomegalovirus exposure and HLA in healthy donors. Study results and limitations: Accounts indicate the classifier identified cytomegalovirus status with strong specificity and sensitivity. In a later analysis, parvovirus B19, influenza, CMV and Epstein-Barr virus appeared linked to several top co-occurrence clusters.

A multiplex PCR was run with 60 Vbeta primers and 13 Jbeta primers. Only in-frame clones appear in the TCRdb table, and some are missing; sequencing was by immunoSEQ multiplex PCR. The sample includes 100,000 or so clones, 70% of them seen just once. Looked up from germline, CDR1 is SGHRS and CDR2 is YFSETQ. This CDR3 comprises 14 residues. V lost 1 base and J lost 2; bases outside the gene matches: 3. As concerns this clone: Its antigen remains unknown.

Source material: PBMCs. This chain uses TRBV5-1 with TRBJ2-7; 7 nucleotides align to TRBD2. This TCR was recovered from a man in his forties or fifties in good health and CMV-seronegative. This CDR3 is CASSLRGVTYEQYF. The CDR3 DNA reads TGCGCCAGCAGCTTGCGGGGGGTGACCTACGAGCAGTACTTC.